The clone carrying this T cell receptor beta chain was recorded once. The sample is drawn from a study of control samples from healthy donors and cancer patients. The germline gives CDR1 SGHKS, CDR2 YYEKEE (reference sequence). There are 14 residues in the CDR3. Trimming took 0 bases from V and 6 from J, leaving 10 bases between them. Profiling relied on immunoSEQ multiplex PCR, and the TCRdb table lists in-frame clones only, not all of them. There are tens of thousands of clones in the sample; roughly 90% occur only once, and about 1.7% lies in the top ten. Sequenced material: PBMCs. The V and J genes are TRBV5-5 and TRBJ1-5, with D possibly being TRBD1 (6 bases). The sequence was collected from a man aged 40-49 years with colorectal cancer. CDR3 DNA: TGTGCCAGCAGCTTGGAGGGGGGGGCTCAGCCCCAGCATTTT. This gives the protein CASSLEGGAQPQHF.